Here is one T cell receptor (beta chain) with its context. The data are from a study of cytomegalovirus exposure and HLA in healthy donors. V was shortened by 6 bases and J by 2 bases, with 10 bases between the two germline ends. Looked up from germline, CDR1 is WSHSY and CDR2 is SAAADI. This CDR3 comprises 13 residues. Primers included in the PCR were 60 Vbeta and 13 Jbeta primers. Using immunoSEQ multiplex PCR, the repertoire was profiled, and TCRdb retains in-frame clones only, with some absent. Its clone listing holds 130,000 to 150,000 clones. Source material: PBMCs. The chain recombines TRBV10-2 with TRBJ2-5; maybe TRBD2 (6 bases). The clonotype was recovered from a woman in her forties or fifties in good health and CMV-seronegative. CDR3: CASRRDFQETQYF. CDR3 bases: TGCGCCAGCAGGAGGGACTTTCAAGAGACCCAGTACTTC.